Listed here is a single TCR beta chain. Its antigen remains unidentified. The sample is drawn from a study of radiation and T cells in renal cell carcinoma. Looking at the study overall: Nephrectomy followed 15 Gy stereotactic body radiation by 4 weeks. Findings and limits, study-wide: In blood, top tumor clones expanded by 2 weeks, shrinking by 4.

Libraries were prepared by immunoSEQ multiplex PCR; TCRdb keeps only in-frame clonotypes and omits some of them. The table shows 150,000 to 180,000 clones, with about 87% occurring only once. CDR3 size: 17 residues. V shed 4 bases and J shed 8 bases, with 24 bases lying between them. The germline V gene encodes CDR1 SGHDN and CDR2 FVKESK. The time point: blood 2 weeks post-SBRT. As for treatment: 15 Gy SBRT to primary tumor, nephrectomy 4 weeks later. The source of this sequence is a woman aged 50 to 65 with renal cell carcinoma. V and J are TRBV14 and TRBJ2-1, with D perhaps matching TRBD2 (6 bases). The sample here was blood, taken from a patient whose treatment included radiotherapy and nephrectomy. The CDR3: CASSPPIGLALRDEQFF. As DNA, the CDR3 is TGTGCCAGCAGCCCCCCCATAGGGCTAGCGCTGAGGGATGAGCAGTTCTTC.